A single sample is the source of the 3 T cell receptor beta chains below, sequenced in a study of blood T cell repertoires in COVID-19. Assay used: immunoSEQ multiplex PCR; TCRdb lists only in-frame clones, some missing. Seen here are around 100,000 clones, just over 90% observed once, and the top ten hold about 5.2%. The sequenced material came from peripheral blood. The source of these receptors is a man aged 45 to 65 with acute or convalescent COVID-19.

The rearrangement joins TRBV14 to TRBJ2-7; 9 bases line up with TRBD2. Germline V gives CDR1 SGHDN, CDR2 FVKESK. The V gene end was trimmed by 4 bases and the J gene end by 7 bases; junction bases not matched to a gene: 8. The CDR3 has 14 amino acids. The CDR3 DNA reads TGTGCCAGCAGCCCAGGACTAGCGCTATATGAGCAGTACTTC. Amino acid sequence: CASSPGLALYEQYF.

The J gene is TRBJ2-3, the V gene TRBV11-3, with 8 bases that match TRBD2. Germline loops: CDR1 SGHNT, CDR2 YENEEA. CDR3 length equals 15 residues. After removal of 5 bases from V and 3 bases from J, the junction contained 7 bases not matched to a gene. The CDR3 is CASSPSGGRTDTQYF. The DNA for the CDR3 is TGTGCCAGCAGCCCCTCGGGGGGGCGGACAGATACGCAGTATTTT.

The rearrangement uses TRBV4-1 and TRBJ2-2; 8 bases are shared with TRBD2. The CDR3 spans 16 residues. The V segment lost 2 bases and the J segment 5 bases; nucleotides outside the gene matches: 7. Germline V gives CDR1 MGHRA, CDR2 YSYEKL. CDR3 bases: TGCGCCAGCAGCCAACTCAGCGGGAGTTGGACCGGGGAGCTGTTTTTT. Translated, it gives CASSQLSGSWTGELFF.